This T cell receptor beta chain was found in a study of shared clonotypes between healthy human individuals. Germline CDR1 and CDR2: MDHEN and SYDVKM. Trimming took 0 bases from V and 5 from J, leaving 8 bases between them. The CDR3 extends over 14 amino acids. Sequenced by immunoSEQ multiplex PCR; TCRdb stores in-frame clones only, minus some. This repertoire shows about 730,000 clones, roughly two thirds found once; its top ten account for around 1.7%. V and J are TRBV28 and TRBJ2-1; a weak D match, TRBD1 (5 bases). Sequenced sample: memory CD4+ T cells sorted from blood. The subset is: CD45RA-negative fraction. This receptor was taken from a woman aged 25-40 years in good health. CDR3 nucleotide sequence: TGTGCCAGCAGTTTATGGGCAGGGAACAATGAGCAGTTCTTC. It codes for CASSLWAGNNEQFF. The whole variable domain, remainder taken from reference TRBV28 and TRBJ2-1, is DVKVTQSSRYLVKRTGEKVFLECVQDMDHENMFWYRQDPGLGLRLIYFSYDVKMKEKGDIPEGYSVSREKKERFSLILESASTNQTSMYLCASSLWAGNNEQFFGPGTRLTVL.